This TCR delta chain stems from a study of gamma-delta T cells after stem cell transplantation. CDR3 length equals 22 residues. The germline V gene encodes CDR1 TSWWSYY and CDR2 QGS. Trimming took 2 bases from V and 0 from J; bases not matched to a gene: 15. This clone turned up a few times. TCRdb fed the RT-PCR reads into CATT to redo clone calling. In the table there are about 11,000 delta-chain clones, 38% of which are singletons. This clonotype was sampled from a human donor. It is not recorded whose cells these are; they may come from a transplant donor. The sequenced sample was gamma-delta T cells. The chain employs TRDV1 and TRDJ2; 13 positions agree with TRDD3. As DNA, the CDR3 is TGTGCTCTTGGGGAAGACAAAACATACTGGGGGATACGCAGCCCTTTGACAGCACAACTCTTCTTT. Translation gives CALGEDKTYWGIRSPLTAQLFF.